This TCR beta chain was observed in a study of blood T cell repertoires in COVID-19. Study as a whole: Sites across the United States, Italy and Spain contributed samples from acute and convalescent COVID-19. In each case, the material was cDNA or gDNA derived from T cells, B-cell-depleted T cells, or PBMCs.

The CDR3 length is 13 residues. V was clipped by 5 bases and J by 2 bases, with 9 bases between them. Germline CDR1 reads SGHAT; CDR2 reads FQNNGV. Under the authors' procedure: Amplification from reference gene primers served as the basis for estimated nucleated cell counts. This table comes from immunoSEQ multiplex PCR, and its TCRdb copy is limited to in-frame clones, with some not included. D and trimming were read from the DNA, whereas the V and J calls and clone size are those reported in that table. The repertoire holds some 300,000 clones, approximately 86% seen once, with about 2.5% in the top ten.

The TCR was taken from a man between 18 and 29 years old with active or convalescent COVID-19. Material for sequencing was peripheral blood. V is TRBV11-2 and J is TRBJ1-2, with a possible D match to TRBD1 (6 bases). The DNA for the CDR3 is TGTGCCAGCAGCGAAGGACAGAACTATGGCTACACCTTC. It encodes CASSEGQNYGYTF.